The sequence of this T cell receptor beta chain was determined in a study of cytomegalovirus exposure and HLA in healthy donors. Study-wide results and limits: Clonal expansion was found to be greater in HLA-associated TCR beta chains than in equally common others in a later analysis. 16,951 TCR beta sequences were associated with HLA alleles at 0.05 false discovery rate in a later analysis. Associated with cytomegalovirus, according to the listing, were some 180 TCR beta chains.

This clone appeared a few times. Its antigen is undetermined. Use of 60 Vbeta and 13 Jbeta primers characterized the PCR. Sequencing was performed with immunoSEQ multiplex PCR; in TCRdb, only in-frame clones are kept and a portion is missing. The sample contains roughly 150,000 clones, roughly a tenth of which appear only once. This TCR was recovered from a male donor in good health and CMV-seronegative. Sequenced sample: PBMCs.

CDR3 sequence: CASSSPYSSGRDYNEQFF. CDR3 nucleotides: TGTGCCAGCAGTTCCCCATACTCTAGCGGGAGGGACTACAATGAGCAGTTCTTC. The rearrangement links TRBV27 to TRBJ2-1, with 12 bases lining up with TRBD2. Germline assignment: CDR1 MNHEY and CDR2 SMNVEV (reference sequence). This CDR3 comprises 18 residues. Trimming cost V 4 bases and J 3 bases; bases outside gene matches: 10.